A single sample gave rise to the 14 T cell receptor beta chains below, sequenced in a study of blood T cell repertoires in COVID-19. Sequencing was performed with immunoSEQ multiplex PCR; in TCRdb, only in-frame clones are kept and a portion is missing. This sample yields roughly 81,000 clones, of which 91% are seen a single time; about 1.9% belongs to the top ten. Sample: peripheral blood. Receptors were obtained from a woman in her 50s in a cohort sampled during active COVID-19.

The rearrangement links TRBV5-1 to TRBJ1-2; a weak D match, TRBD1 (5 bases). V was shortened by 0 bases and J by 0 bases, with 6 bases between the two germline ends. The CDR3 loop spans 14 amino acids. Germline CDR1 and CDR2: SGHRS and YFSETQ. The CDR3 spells CASSLGTTNYGYTF. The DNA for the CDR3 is TGCGCCAGCAGCTTGGGGACAACTAACTATGGCTACACCTTC.

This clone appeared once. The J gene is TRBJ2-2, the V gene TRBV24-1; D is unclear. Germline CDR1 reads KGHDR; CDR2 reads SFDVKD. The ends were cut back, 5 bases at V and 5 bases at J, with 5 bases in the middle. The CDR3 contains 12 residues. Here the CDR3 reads CATSAPTGELFF. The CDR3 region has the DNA TGTGCCACCAGTGCCCCGACCGGGGAGCTGTTTTTT.

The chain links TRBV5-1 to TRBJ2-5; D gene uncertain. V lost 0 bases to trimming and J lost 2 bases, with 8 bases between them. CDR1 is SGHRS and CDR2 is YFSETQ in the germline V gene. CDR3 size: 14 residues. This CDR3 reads CASSLGQAQETQYF. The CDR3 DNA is TGCGCCAGCAGCTTGGGGCAGGCTCAAGAGACCCAGTACTTC.

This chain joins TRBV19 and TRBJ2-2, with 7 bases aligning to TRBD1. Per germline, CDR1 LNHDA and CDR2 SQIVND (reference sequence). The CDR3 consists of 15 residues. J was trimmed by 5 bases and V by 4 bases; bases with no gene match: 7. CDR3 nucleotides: TGTGCCAGTAGTAGAACACAGGGGATAACCGGGGAGCTGTTTTTT. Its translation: CASSRTQGITGELFF.

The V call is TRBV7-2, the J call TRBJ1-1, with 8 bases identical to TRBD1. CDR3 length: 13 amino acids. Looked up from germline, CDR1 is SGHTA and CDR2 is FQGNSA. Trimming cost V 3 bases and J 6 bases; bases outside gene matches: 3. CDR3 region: CASSFKQGAEAFF. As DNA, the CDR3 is TGTGCCAGCAGCTTTAAACAGGGGGCTGAAGCTTTCTTT.

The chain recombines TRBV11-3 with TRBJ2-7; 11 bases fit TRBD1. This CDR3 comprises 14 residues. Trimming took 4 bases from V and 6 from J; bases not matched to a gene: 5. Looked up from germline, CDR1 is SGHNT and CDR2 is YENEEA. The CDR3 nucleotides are TGTGCCAGCAGCTACGGGACAGGGGGTTCCGAGCAGTACTTC. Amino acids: CASSYGTGGSEQYF.

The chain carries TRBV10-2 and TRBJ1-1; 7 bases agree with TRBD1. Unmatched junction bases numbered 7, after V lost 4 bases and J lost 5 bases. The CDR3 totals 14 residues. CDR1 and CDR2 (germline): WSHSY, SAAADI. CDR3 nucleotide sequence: TGCGCCAGCAGTGTGGCCAGGGGGAAGACTGAAGCTTTCTTT. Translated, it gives CASSVARGKTEAFF.

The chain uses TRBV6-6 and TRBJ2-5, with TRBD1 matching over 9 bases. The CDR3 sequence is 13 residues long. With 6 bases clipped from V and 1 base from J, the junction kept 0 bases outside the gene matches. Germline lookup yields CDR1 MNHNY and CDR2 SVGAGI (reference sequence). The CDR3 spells CASRTGGQETQYF. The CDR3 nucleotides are TGTGCCAGCAGGACAGGGGGCCAAGAGACCCAGTACTTC.

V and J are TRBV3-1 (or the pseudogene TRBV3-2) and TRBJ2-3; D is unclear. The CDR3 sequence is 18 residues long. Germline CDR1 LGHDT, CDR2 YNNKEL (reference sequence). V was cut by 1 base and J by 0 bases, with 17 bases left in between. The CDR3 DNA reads TGTGCCAGCAGCCAAGCTCTCACAGCCCTCTCTAGCACAGATACGCAGTATTTT. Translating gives CASSQALTALSSTDTQYF.

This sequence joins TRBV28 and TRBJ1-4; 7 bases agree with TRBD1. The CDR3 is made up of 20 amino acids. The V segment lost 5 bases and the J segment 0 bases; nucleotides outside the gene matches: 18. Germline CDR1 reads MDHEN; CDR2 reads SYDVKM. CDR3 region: CASSTLGRGVLAATNEKLFF. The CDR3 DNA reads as TGTGCCAGCAGTACCCTAGGCAGGGGGGTATTAGCGGCAACTAATGAAAAACTGTTTTTT. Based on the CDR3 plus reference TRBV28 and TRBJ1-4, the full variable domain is DVKVTQSSRYLVKRTGEKVFLECVQDMDHENMFWYRQDPGLGLRLIYFSYDVKMKEKGDIPEGYSVSREKKERFSLILESASTNQTSMYLCASSTLGRGVLAATNEKLFFGSGTQLSVL.

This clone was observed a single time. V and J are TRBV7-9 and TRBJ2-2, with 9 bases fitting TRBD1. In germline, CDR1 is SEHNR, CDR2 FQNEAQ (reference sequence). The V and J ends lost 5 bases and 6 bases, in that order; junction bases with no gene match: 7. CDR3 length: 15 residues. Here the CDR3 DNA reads TGTGCCAGCAGCCCCGGGACAGGGATTTCCGGGGAGCTGTTTTTT. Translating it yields CASSPGTGISGELFF.

CDR3 in amino acids: CASSLAGQFETQYF. As DNA, the CDR3 is TGCGCCAGCAGCTTGGCCGGACAGTTCGAGACCCAGTACTTC. The chain uses TRBV5-1 and TRBJ2-5; D is perhaps TRBD1 (6 bases). The CDR3 covers 14 residues. Germline CDR1 reads SGHRS; CDR2 reads YFSETQ. The germline V and J ends were trimmed by 0 bases and 5 bases, with 11 bases remaining between them.

The CDR3 spells CASTYGGSTYEQYF. In DNA, the CDR3 is TGTGCCAGCACCTACGGGGGATCCACCTACGAGCAGTACTTC. This chain uses TRBV13 with TRBJ2-7, with D perhaps TRBD2 (6 bases). The CDR3 runs to 14 residues. Germline CDR1 reads PRHDT; CDR2 reads FYEKMQ (reference sequence). Trimming removed 7 bases at V and 2 bases at J, with 15 bases between.

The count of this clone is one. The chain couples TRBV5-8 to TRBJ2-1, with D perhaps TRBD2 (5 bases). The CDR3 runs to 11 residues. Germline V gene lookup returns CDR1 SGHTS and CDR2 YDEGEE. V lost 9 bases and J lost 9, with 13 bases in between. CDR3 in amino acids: CAMQKAAEQFF. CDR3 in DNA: TGTGCCATGCAGAAAGCGGCTGAGCAGTTCTTC.